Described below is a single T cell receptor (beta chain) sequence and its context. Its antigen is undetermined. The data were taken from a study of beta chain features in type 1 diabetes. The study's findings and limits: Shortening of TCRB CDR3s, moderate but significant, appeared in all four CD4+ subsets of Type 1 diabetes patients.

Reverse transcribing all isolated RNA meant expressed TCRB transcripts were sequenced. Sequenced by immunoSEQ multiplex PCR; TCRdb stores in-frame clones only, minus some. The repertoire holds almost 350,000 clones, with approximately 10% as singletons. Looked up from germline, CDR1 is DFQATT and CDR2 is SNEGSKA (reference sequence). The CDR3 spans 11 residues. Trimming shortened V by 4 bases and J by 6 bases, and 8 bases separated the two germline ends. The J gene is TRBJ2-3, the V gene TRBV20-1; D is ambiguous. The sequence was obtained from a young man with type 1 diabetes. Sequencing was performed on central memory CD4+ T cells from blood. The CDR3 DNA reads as TGCAGTGCTACCTTAGAGGATACGCAGTATTTT. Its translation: CSATLEDTQYF.